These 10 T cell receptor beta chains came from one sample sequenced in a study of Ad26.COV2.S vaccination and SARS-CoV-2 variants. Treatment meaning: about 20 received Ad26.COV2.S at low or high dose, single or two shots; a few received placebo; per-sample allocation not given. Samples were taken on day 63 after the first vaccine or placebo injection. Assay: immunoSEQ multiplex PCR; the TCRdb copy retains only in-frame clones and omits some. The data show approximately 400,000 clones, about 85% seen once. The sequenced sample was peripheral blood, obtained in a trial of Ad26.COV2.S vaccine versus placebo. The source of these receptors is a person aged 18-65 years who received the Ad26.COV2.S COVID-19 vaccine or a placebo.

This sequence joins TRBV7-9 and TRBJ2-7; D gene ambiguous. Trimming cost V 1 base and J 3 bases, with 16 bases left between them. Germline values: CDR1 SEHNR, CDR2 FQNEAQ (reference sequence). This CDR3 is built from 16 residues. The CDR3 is CASSLGRAAVGYEQYF. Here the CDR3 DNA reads TGTGCCAGCAGCTTAGGTAGGGCCGCGGTGGGCTACGAGCAGTACTTC.

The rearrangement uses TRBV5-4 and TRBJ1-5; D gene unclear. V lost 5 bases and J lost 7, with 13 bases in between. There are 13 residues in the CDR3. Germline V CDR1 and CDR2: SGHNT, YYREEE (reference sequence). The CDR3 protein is CASSVNMGQPQHF. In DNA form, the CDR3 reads TGTGCCAGCAGTGTGAACATGGGCCAGCCCCAGCATTTT.

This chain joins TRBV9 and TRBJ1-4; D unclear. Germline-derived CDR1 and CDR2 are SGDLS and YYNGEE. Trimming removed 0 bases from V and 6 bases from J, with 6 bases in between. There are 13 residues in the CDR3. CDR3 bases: TGTGCCAGCAGCGTAGACGACTATGAAAAACTGTTTTTT. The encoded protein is CASSVDDYEKLFF.

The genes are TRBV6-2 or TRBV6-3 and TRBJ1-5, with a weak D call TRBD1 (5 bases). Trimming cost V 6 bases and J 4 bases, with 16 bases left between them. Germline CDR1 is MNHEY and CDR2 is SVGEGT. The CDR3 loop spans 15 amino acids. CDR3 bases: TGTGCCAGCAGCCGCACCCCCGACAGAAATCAGCCCCAGCATTTT. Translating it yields CASSRTPDRNQPQHF.

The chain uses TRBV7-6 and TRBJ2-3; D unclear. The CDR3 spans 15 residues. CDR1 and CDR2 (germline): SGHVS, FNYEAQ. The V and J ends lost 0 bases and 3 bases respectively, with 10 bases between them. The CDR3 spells CASSLAPTSTDTQYF. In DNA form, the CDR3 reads TGTGCCAGCAGCTTAGCCCCGACCAGTACAGATACGCAGTATTTT.

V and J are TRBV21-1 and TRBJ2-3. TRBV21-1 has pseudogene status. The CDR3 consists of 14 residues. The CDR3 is CASSKGGSTDTQYF. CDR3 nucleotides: TGTGCCAGCAGCAAAGGGGGTAGCACAGATACGCAGTATTTT.

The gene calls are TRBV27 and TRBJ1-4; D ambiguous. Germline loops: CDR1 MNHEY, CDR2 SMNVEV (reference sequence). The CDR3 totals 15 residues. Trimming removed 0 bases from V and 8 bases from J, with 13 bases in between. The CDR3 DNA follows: TGTGCCAGCAGTTTATCGCCGGGTTTTCAGGAAAAACTGTTTTTT. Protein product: CASSLSPGFQEKLFF. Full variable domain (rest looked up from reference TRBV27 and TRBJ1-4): EAQVTQNPRYLITVTGKKLTVTCSQNMNHEYMSWYRQDPGLGLRQIYYSMNVEVTDKGDVPEGYKVSRKEKRNFPLILESPSPNQTSLYFCASSLSPGFQEKLFFGSGTQLSVL.

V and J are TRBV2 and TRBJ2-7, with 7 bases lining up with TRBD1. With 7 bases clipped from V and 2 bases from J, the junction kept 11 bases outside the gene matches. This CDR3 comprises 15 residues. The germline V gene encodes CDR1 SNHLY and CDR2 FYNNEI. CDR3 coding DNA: TGTGCCAGCATCCCGGGACAGATGTTTACCTACGAGCAGTACTTC. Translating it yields CASIPGQMFTYEQYF. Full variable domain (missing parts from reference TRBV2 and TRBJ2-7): EPEVTQTPSHQVTQMGQEVILRCVPISNHLYFYWYRQILGQKVEFLVSFYNNEISEKSEIFDDQFSVERPDGSNFTLKIRSTKLEDSAMYFCASIPGQMFTYEQYFGPGTRLTVT.

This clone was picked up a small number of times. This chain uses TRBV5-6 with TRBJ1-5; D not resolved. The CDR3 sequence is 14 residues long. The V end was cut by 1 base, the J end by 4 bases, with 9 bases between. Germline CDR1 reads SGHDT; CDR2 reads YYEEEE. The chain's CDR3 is CASSLTGKNQPQHF. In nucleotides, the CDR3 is TGTGCCAGCAGCTTGACGGGGAAGAATCAGCCCCAGCATTTT.

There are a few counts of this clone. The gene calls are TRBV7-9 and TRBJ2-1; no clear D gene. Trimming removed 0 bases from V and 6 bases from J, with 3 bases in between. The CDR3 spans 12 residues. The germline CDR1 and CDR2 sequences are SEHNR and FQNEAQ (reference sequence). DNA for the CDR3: TGTGCCAGCAGCTTAGCGCTCAATGAGCAGTTCTTC. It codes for CASSLALNEQFF.